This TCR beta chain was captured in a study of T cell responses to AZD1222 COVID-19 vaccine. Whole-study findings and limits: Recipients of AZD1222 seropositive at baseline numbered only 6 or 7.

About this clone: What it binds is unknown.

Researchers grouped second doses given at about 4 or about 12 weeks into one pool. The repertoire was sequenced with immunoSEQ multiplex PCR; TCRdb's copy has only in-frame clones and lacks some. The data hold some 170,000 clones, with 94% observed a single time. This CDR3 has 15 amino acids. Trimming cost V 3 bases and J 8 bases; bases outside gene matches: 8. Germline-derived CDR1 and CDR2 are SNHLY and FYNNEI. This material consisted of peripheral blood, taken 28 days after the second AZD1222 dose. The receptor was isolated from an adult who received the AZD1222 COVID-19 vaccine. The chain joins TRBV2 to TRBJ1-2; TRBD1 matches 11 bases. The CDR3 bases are TGTGCCAGCAGTGATTCCGGGACAGGGGGTCGGGGCTACACCTTC. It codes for CASSDSGTGGRGYTF.